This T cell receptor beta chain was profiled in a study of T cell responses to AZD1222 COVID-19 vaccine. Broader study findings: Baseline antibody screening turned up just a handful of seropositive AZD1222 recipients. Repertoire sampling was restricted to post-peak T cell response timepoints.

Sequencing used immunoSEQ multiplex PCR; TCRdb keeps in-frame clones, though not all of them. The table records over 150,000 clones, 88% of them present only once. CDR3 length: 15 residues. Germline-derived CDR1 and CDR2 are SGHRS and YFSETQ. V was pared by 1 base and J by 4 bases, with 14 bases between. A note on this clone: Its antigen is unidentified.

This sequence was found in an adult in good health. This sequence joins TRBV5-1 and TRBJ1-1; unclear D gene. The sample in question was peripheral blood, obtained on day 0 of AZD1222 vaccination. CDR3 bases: TGCGCCAGCAGCTTGACGGTAGGAAGTTTCACTGAAGCTTTCTTT. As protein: CASSLTVGSFTEAFF.